Included here is one T cell receptor (beta chain) sequence, with context. Per the study methods: Reference gene primer amplification gave nucleated cell count estimates. Profiling relied on immunoSEQ multiplex PCR, and the TCRdb table lists in-frame clones only, not all of them. V and J calls and clone size come straight from that table; D and trimming were deduced from the DNA. This table holds about 30,000 clones, around 84% found once. These data belong to a study of blood T cell repertoires in COVID-19. Study-level background: Acute and convalescent COVID-19 samples came from the United States, Italy and Spain. In each case, the material was cDNA or gDNA derived from T cells, B-cell-depleted T cells, or PBMCs.

Sequencing was performed on peripheral blood. This receptor was identified in a human donor in a cohort sampled during active COVID-19. The donor label of this sample is uncertain.

The CDR3 loop is CASSQGRVETQYF. DNA of the CDR3: TGTGCCAGCAGCCAAGGGCGGGTGGAGACCCAGTACTTC. The V gene is TRBV3-1 (or the pseudogene TRBV3-2), the J gene TRBJ2-5, with D possibly matching TRBD2 (5 bases). CDR1 is LGHDT and CDR2 is YNNKEL in the germline V gene (reference sequence). Deletions cut 1 base from V and 5 bases from J, with 8 bases between. The CDR3 is 13 amino acids.